This record concerns one T cell receptor (beta chain) sequence. The antigen is unknown. This record belongs to a study of cytomegalovirus exposure and HLA in healthy donors. V gave up 5 bases and J gave up 0 bases, with 9 bases separating them. CDR1 is MRHNA and CDR2 is SNTAGT in the germline V gene. There are 14 residues in the CDR3. The PCR made use of 60 Vbeta and 13 Jbeta primers. Assay: immunoSEQ multiplex PCR; the TCRdb copy retains only in-frame clones and omits some. Here the sample table reports around 74,000 clones. Study-level findings and limits: The study labeled approximately 150 TCR beta chains cytomegalovirus-associated.

The sequence was obtained from a man aged 25 to 40 in good health and CMV-seronegative. This chain uses TRBV6-4 with TRBJ2-3; maybe TRBD1 (5 bases). The sequencing sample was made of PBMCs. The CDR3 DNA reads as TGTGCCAGCAGTCAGGGTACTAGCACAGATACGCAGTATTTT. It encodes CASSQGTSTDTQYF.